The 28 T cell receptor beta chains in this list originate from one sample, sequenced in a study of circulating CD8 cells and anti-PD-1 response in melanoma. TCR libraries were prepared from around 15 ng of total RNA with the QIAseq Immune Repertoire TCR panel. TCRdb re-derived calls from the reads in MiXCR, one entry per CDR3 protein. This table has just over 400 distinct CDR3 sequences, approximately 7% appearing once. Live CD3+CD8+TCRalphabeta+ cells were sorted into four subsets by PD-1 and/or TIGIT. The sequencing here drew on CD8+ T cells from PBMCs, taken at baseline or after one month of anti-PD-1 therapy (not recorded which). These receptors all come from a human donor with melanoma.

By share, this clonotype counts as large. The chain employs TRBV4-1 and TRBJ2-5; 7 bases line up with TRBD1. Germline CDR1 and CDR2: MGHRA and YSYEKL. V was clipped by 5 bases and J by 4 bases; unmatched bases: 7. The length of the CDR3 is 14 residues. CDR3 loop: CASSVQGSGETQYF. The CDR3 nucleotides read TGCGCCAGCAGCGTACAGGGGAGTGGAGAGACCCAGTACTTC.

By sample share, this clonotype is large (0.1 to 1%). This chain joins TRBV7-9 and TRBJ2-5, with no clear D. Germline assignment: CDR1 SEHNR and CDR2 FQNEAQ (reference sequence). This CDR3 contains 13 residues. Trimming pared 0 bases from V and 3 bases from J, leaving 5 bases between. CDR3 amino acids: CASSLASKETQYF. DNA for the CDR3: TGTGCCAGCAGCTTAGCCAGCAAAGAGACCCAGTACTTC.

For this clonotype: Likely a read error: the CDR3 ends without its conserved phenylalanine or tryptophan. This chain links TRBV4-1 with TRBJ2-7; a weak D match, TRBD1 (6 bases). This CDR3 is built from 13 residues. Looked up from germline, CDR1 is MGHRA and CDR2 is YSYEKL. With 3 bases removed from V and 7 bases from J, the gap between germline ends came to 13 bases. The CDR3 reads CASSQGAEDEQYS. CDR3 DNA sequence: TGCGCCAGCAGCCAGGGGGCAGAGGATGAGCAGTACTCC.

By sample fraction, this clonotype is large. The junction departs from germline at one end; a sequencing error may be responsible. The chain uses TRBV19 and TRBJ1-2, with a weak D call TRBD1 (5 bases). The CDR3 covers 11 residues. From germline, CDR1 is LNHDA and CDR2 SQIVND (reference sequence). The CDR3: CASSRGYGYTF. In DNA form, the CDR3 reads TGTGCCAGCAGTAGGGGCTATGGCTACACCTTC.

This rearrangement joins TRBV27 to TRBJ1-5; a weak D match, TRBD1 (5 bases). V was shortened by 8 bases and J by 7 bases, with 18 bases between the two germline ends. CDR3 size: 14 residues. Looked up from germline, CDR1 is MNHEY and CDR2 is SMNVEV (reference sequence). This CDR3 is CASGSLNRDQPQHF. DNA of the CDR3: TGTGCCAGCGGATCCCTCAACCGGGACCAGCCCCAGCATTTT.

In its sample, this clonotype ranks as medium-sized. This chain connects TRBV16 to TRBJ1-1, with TRBD1 as a possible D gene (5 bases). V was trimmed by 4 bases and J by 8 bases, leaving 8 bases between them. CDR3 length: 11 residues. Germline loops: CDR1 KGHSY, CDR2 FQNENV. The CDR3 loop reads CASSLRGEAFF. CDR3 in DNA: TGTGCCAGCAGCCTTAGGGGAGAAGCTTTCTTT.

This clonotype is termed large (0.1 to 1%). The chain links TRBV29-1 to TRBJ1-2; 7 bases are shared with TRBD1. The CDR3 runs to 13 residues. V lost 6 bases to trimming and J lost 7 bases; unmatched junction nucleotides: 11. CDR1 is SQVTM and CDR2 is ANQGSEA in the germline V gene. The CDR3 sequence is CSVISGTAFGYTF. Here the CDR3 DNA reads TGCAGCGTGATATCCGGGACAGCCTTTGGCTACACCTTC.

This clonotype is classed as large. The genes are TRBV27 and TRBJ2-1; D might be TRBD2 (5 bases). Germline values: CDR1 MNHEY, CDR2 SMNVEV (reference sequence). V gave up 3 bases and J gave up 8 bases, with 11 bases separating them. This CDR3 contains 13 residues. The CDR3 sequence is CASSFTRSDEQFF. CDR3 sequence (DNA): TGTGCCAGCAGTTTCACTAGGTCTGATGAGCAGTTCTTC.

This clonotype was recorded a few times. The chain is built from TRBV19 and TRBJ1-5; maybe TRBD1 (5 bases). This CDR3 has 18 amino acids. V was pared by 3 bases and J by 0 bases, with 18 bases between. Germline CDR1 and CDR2: LNHDA and SQIVND (reference sequence). The CDR3 region is CASSMSGQGYYSNQPQHF. CDR3 sequence (DNA): TGTGCCAGTAGTATGTCAGGGCAGGGCTACTATAGCAATCAGCCCCAGCATTTT.

In its sample, this clonotype ranks as large. This rearrangement joins TRBV27 to TRBJ2-7; no firm D call. Looked up from germline, CDR1 is MNHEY and CDR2 is SMNVEV (reference sequence). V dropped 2 bases and J dropped 4 bases, with 18 bases sitting between them. This CDR3 spans 16 amino acids. CDR3 nucleotides: TGTGCCAGCAGTTTACAAGACGGCAGTAGTCAGTACGAGCAGTACTTC. Its protein product is CASSLQDGSSQYEQYF.

By share, this clonotype ranks as large (0.1 to 1%). The chain combines TRBV2 with TRBJ2-7, with TRBD2 as a possible D gene (7 bases). Looked up from germline, CDR1 is SNHLY and CDR2 is FYNNEI. CDR3 size: 11 residues. Trimming cost V 8 bases and J 4 bases, with 9 bases left between them. The CDR3 nucleotides read TGTGCCAGCGGGAGGGGGTACGAGCAGTACTTC. It specifies CASGRGYEQYF. The variable domain in full, with the rest retrieved from reference TRBV2 and TRBJ2-7, is EPEVTQTPSHQVTQMGQEVILRCVPISNHLYFYWYRQILGQKVEFLVSFYNNEISEKSEIFDDQFSVERPDGSNFTLKIRSTKLEDSAMYFCASGRGYEQYFGPGTRLTVT.

This clonotype was seen only a few times. A much larger clone lies one base from this, so it may be a read error. The rearrangement links TRBV4-3 to TRBJ1-1; no reliable D call. Looked up from germline, CDR1 is LGHNA and CDR2 is YSLEER. The CDR3 loop spans 13 amino acids. Here the CDR3 DNA reads TGCGCCAGCAGCCCCGCGCGGAACACTGAAGCTTCCTTT. Protein sequence: CASSPARNTEASF.

With regard to this clonotype: This may arise from a read error, as a much more abundant clone is one base away. V gene TRBV7-2 combines with J gene TRBJ2-7; TRBD1 agrees at 8 bases. The V gene's germline CDR1 is SGHTA and CDR2 FQGNSA. The CDR3 length is 14 residues. Written as DNA, the CDR3 is TGTGCCAGCAGCCCTCGACAGGGGTGGTACGAGCAGTGCTTC. Translated, it gives CASSPRQGWYEQCF. Combining the CDR3 with reference TRBV7-2 and TRBJ2-7 gives the whole variable domain GAGVSQSPSNKVTEKGKDVELRCDPISGHTALYWYRQSLGQGLEFLIYFQGNSAPDKSGLPSDRFSAERTGGSVSTLTIQRTQQEDSAVYLCASSPRQGWYEQCFGPGTRLTVT.

This clonotype is medium-sized by share. The chain joins TRBV27 to TRBJ2-1; D possibly corresponds to TRBD1 (6 bases). The germline V and J ends were trimmed by 5 bases and 4 bases, with 18 bases remaining between them. Germline CDR1 reads MNHEY; CDR2 reads SMNVEV (reference sequence). The CDR3 consists of 16 residues. CDR3 DNA: TGTGCCAGCAGTCCCTTCGAGGTGGGGGCTTACAATGAGCAGTTCTTC. This sequence encodes CASSPFEVGAYNEQFF.

By frequency in the sample, this clonotype is medium-sized. V is TRBV20-1 and J is TRBJ2-2; D gene uncertain. V was shortened by 4 bases and J by 2 bases, with 2 bases between the two germline ends. This CDR3 has 11 amino acids. Germline V gives CDR1 DFQATT, CDR2 SNEGSKA (reference sequence). CDR3 region: CSATNTGELFF. Written as DNA, the CDR3 is TGCAGTGCTACTAACACCGGGGAGCTGTTTTTT.

Relative to its sample, this clonotype is large. The rearrangement links TRBV3-1 to TRBJ1-1; D call uncertain. The V end was cut by 0 bases, the J end by 4 bases, with 9 bases between. The CDR3 is made up of 14 amino acids. The germline V gene has CDR1 LGHDT and CDR2 YNNKEL (reference sequence). Written as DNA, the CDR3 is TGTGCCAGCAGCCAAGATGGGAGAACCACTGAAGCTTTCTTT. It specifies CASSQDGRTTEAFF.

In its sample, this clonotype is large. The chain has TRBV7-3 and TRBJ2-1; 9 nucleotides align to TRBD2. Germline-derived CDR1 and CDR2 are SGHTA and FQGTGA. This CDR3 region has 15 residues. V shed 5 bases and J 8 bases; nucleotides not matched to a gene: 10. CDR3 coding DNA: TGTGCCAGCAGCCCAGCGGGGGGCTTCCTCGATGAGCAGTTCTTC. It is translated as CASSPAGGFLDEQFF.

This clonotype qualifies as medium-sized. The chain joins TRBV25-1 to TRBJ1-1, with TRBD1 as a possible D gene (5 bases). The CDR3 extends over 16 amino acids. Germline assignment: CDR1 MGHDK and CDR2 SYGVNS. Trimming removed 6 bases at V and 5 bases at J, with 22 bases between. The CDR3 DNA follows: TGTGCCAGCAGGGGCTGGGACCGATATGGGGGTACTGAAGCTTTCTTT. It codes for CASRGWDRYGGTEAFF.

By share of the sample, this clonotype is medium-sized. This chain uses TRBV19 with TRBJ2-1; D may be TRBD2 (6 bases). Germline lookup yields CDR1 LNHDA and CDR2 SQIVND (reference sequence). The V end was cut by 3 bases, the J end by 6 bases, with 15 bases between. The CDR3 is 15 residues long. This CDR3 is CASSIHSGPLNEQFF. CDR3 DNA sequence: TGTGCCAGTAGTATCCATAGCGGACCTCTCAATGAGCAGTTCTTC.

This clonotype is medium-sized within its sample. This sequence joins TRBV7-9 and TRBJ2-5; a weak D match, TRBD2 (7 bases). V was clipped by 5 bases and J by 4 bases, with 11 bases between them. Germline CDR1 reads SEHNR; CDR2 reads FQNEAQ (reference sequence). The CDR3 has 13 amino acids. CDR3 protein: CASSDGGRETQYF. CDR3 in DNA: TGTGCCAGCAGCGACGGGGGGCGAGAGACCCAGTACTTC.

This clonotype is large (0.1 to 1%). The V and J genes are TRBV6-5 and TRBJ2-7; TRBD1 agrees at 9 bases. Per the germline V gene, CDR1 is MNHEY and CDR2 is SVGAGI. The CDR3 is made up of 14 amino acids. The J segment lost 2 bases and the V segment lost 6 bases, leaving 5 bases of the junction unmatched. This CDR3 reads CASSPGQGAYEQYF. For the CDR3, the DNA is TGTGCCAGCAGCCCGGGACAGGGTGCCTACGAGCAGTACTTC.

As for this clonotype: One end of the junction does not line up with germline, which may come from a read error. The chain has TRBV11-3 and TRBJ2-1; D possibly corresponds to TRBD2 (5 bases). The CDR3 length is 16 residues. Germline CDR1 is SGHNT and CDR2 is YENEEA. The CDR3 DNA follows: TGTGCCAGCAGCCCCCTCGGAGGTAGCTCCTACAATGAGCAGTCCTTC. It yields the protein CASSPLGGSSYNEQSF.

By proportion, this clonotype is medium-sized. This chain links TRBV9 with TRBJ1-2; a possible D gene is TRBD1 (5 bases). V lost 0 bases, J lost 8 bases, and 11 bases lay in between. The germline CDR1 and CDR2 sequences are SGDLS and YYNGEE. This CDR3 comprises 13 residues. The CDR3 DNA reads as TGTGCCAGCAGCGTAGATGGGGGAGACGGCTACACCTTC. It yields the protein CASSVDGGDGYTF.

By sample fraction, this clonotype is large (0.1 to 1%). The rearrangement uses TRBV2 and TRBJ2-7; D is uncertain. CDR1 is SNHLY and CDR2 is FYNNEI in the germline V gene. Deletions cut 7 bases from V and 0 bases from J, with 10 bases between. This CDR3 contains 13 residues. DNA of the CDR3: TGTGCCAGCAAGAGCAGGACCTCCTACGAGCAGTACTTC. Protein product: CASKSRTSYEQYF.

This clonotype was seen a handful of times. The chain couples TRBV28 to TRBJ2-7, with a tentative D call TRBD1 (6 bases). Germline V gives CDR1 MDHEN, CDR2 SYDVKM. CDR3 length: 14 amino acids. V was trimmed by 5 bases and J by 4 bases, leaving 15 bases between them. The CDR3 region is CASSPRDRRYEQYF. As DNA, the CDR3 is TGTGCCAGCAGTCCCCGTGACAGGCGGTACGAGCAGTACTTC.

CDR3 loop: CASSQDSSLSYEQYF. The CDR3 DNA follows: TGCGCCAGCAGCCAAGATTCAAGCCTCTCCTACGAGCAGTACTTC. The chain has TRBV4-3 and TRBJ2-7; no clear D gene. Germline values: CDR1 LGHNA, CDR2 YSLEER. The CDR3 extends over 15 amino acids. The V end was cut by 0 bases, the J end by 0 bases, with 9 bases between.

The rearrangement joins TRBV29-1 to TRBJ2-4; 8 positions agree with TRBD2. J gave up 8 bases and V 2 bases, and 14 bases lay outside the gene matches. The germline V gene has CDR1 SQVTM and CDR2 ANQGSEA. This CDR3 has 16 residues. This CDR3 reads CSVESASGPSGDIQYF. The CDR3 DNA sequence: TGCAGCGTTGAATCGGCTAGCGGGCCCTCAGGAGACATTCAGTACTTC.

This clonotype is large (0.1 to 1%). V and J are TRBV4-1 and TRBJ1-2; no definite D call. V lost 0 bases, J lost 5 bases, and 10 bases lay in between. Germline V lookup: CDR1 MGHRA, CDR2 YSYEKL. CDR3 length equals 14 residues. For the CDR3, the DNA is TGCGCCAGCAGCCAAGATTTGTACGGATATGGCTACACCTTC. Protein product: CASSQDLYGYGYTF.